This entry is about one TCR beta chain. Using immunoSEQ multiplex PCR, the repertoire was profiled, and TCRdb retains in-frame clones only, with some absent. Of tens of thousands of clones listed, just over 90% are singletons. This specimen belongs to a study of cytotoxic CD8 clonotypes in ibrutinib-treated CLL. Study at large: The taking of response samples occurred after a median approximately twelve months of treatment, with a range of 6 to 36.

V was pared by 1 base and J by 5 bases, with 4 bases of the junction left unmatched. The CDR3 spans 15 residues. Germline-derived CDR1 and CDR2 are LNHDA and SQIVND (reference sequence). This sample comprised PBMCs, obtained after 12 months of ibrutinib treatment. The source of this sequence is a human donor with chronic lymphocytic leukemia. This chain joins TRBV19 and TRBJ2-3; 9 nucleotides align to TRBD2. DNA of the CDR3: TGTGCCAGTAGTATAGGGGCACTAGCGGGAGATACGCAGTATTTT. Amino acids: CASSIGALAGDTQYF.